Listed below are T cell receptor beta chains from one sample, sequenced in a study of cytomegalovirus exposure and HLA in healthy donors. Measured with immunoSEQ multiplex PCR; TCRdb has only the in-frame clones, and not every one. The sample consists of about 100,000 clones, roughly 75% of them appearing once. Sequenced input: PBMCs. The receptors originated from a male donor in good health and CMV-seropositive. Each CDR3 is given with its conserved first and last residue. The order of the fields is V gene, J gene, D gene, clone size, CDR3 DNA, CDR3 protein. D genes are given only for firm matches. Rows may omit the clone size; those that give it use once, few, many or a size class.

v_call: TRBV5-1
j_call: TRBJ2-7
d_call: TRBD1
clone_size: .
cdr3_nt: TGCGCCAGCAGCATCACAGGGGGCGGTTTGTACGAGCAGTACTTC
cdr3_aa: CASSITGGGLYEQYF

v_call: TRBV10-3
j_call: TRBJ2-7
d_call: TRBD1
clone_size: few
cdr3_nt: TGTGCCATCAGTGTAAGTAGGAACAGGGGGAGCTCCTACGAGCAGTACTTC
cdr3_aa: CAISVSRNRGSSYEQYF

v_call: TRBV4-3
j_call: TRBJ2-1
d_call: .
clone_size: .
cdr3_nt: TGCGCCAGCAGCCAAGATCCCCCCACGGGGGGCGAGCAGTTCTTC
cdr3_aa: CASSQDPPTGGEQFF

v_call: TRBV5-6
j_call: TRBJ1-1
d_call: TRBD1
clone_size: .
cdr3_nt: TGTGCCAGCAGCTTAGGGACAGGGGCCACTGAAGCTTTCTTT
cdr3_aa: CASSLGTGATEAFF

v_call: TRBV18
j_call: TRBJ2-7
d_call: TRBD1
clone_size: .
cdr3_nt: TGTGCCAGCTCACCAACCGGGACAGGGGGCTACGAGCAGTACTTC
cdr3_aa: CASSPTGTGGYEQYF

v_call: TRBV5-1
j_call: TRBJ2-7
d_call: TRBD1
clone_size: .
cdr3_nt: TGCGCCAGCAGCTCCTACCGGGACAGGGCCTCTTACGAGCAGTACTTC
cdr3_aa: CASSSYRDRASYEQYF

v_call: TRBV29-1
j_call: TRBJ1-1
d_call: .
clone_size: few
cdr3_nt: TGCAGCGTTGGAGGGAGCACTGAAGCTTTCTTT
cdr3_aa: CSVGGSTEAFF

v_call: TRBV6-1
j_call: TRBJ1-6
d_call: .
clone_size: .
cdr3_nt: TGTGCCAGCAGCATCGACAGGTCTGGCAATTCACCCCTCCACTTT
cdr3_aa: CASSIDRSGNSPLHF

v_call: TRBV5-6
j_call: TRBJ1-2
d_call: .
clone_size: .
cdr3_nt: TGTGCCAGCAGCCGACAGGAGAACTATGGCTACACCTTC
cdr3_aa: CASSRQENYGYTF

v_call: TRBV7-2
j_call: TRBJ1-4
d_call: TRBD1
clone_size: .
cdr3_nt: TGTGCCAGCAGCTTAGCGCCGACAGGGGCGGGAAATGAAAAACTGTTTTTT
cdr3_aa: CASSLAPTGAGNEKLFF

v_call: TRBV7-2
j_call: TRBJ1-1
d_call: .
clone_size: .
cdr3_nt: TGTGCCAGCAGCGATTACAGGAATATGAACACTGAAGCTTTCTTT
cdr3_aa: CASSDYRNMNTEAFF

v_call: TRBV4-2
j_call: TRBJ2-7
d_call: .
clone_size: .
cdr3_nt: TGTGCCAGCACCTTAAGCCGGGGGGCTTTTGGCGAGCAGTACTTC
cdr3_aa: CASTLSRGAFGEQYF

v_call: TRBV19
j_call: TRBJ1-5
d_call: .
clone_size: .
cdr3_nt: TGTGCCAGTAAGCACCCGGGCAGGGGCTTAGGTCAGCCCCAGCATTTT
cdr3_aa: CASKHPGRGLGQPQHF

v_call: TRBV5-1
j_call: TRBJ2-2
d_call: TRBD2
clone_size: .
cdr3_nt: TGCGCCAGCAGCTTTGGGACTAGCGGGGTCACCGGGGAGCTGTTTTTT
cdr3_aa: CASSFGTSGVTGELFF

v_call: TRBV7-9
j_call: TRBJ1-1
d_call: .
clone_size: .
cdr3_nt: TGTGCCAGCAGTTTATCAGGGGCAAGTAGCACTGAAGCTTTCTTT
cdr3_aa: CASSLSGASSTEAFF

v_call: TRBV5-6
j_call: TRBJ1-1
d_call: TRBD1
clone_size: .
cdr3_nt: TGTGCCAGCAGCTTGACAGGACAGGGCCACACTGAAGCTTTCTTT
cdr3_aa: CASSLTGQGHTEAFF

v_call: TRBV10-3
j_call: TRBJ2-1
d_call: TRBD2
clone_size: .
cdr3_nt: TGTGCCATCAGCGCCGCGGGACTAGACAATGAGCAGTTCTTC
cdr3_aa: CAISAAGLDNEQFF

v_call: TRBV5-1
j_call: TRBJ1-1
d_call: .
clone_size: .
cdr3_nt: TGCGCCAGCAGCTTCGGAGGGTTGAACACTGAAGCTTTCTTT
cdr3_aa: CASSFGGLNTEAFF

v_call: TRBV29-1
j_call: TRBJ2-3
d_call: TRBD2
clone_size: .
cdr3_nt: TGCAGCGTTGAACTAGCGGTTAGCACAGATACGCAGTATTTT
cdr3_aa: CSVELAVSTDTQYF

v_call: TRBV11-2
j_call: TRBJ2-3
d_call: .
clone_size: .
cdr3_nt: TGTGCCAGCAGCTTAGATCGGGGGACAGATACGCAGTATTTT
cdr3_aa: CASSLDRGTDTQYF

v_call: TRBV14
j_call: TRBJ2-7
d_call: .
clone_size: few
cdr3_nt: TGTGCCAGCAGCCAAGACGGCAGGGCCGAGCAGTACTTC
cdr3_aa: CASSQDGRAEQYF

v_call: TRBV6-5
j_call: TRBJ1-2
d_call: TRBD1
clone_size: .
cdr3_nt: TGTGCCAGCAGTTGGGACAGGACCAACTATGGCTACACCTTC
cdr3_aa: CASSWDRTNYGYTF

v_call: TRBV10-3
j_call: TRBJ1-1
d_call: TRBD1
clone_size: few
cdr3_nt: TGTGCCACACCACAGGGGGAAGACACTGAAGCTTTCTTT
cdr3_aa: CATPQGEDTEAFF

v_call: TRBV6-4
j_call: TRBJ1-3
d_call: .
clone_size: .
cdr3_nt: TGTGCCAGCAGTGGACCGCCGGGACCGGCGGGGGGAAACACCATATATTTT
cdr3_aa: CASSGPPGPAGGNTIYF

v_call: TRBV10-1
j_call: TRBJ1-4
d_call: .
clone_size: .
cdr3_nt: TGCGCCAGCTCCTCCCTCGAGGTTCCCGAAAAACTGTTTTTT
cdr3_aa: CASSSLEVPEKLFF

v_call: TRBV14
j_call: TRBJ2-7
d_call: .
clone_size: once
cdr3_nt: TGTGCCAGCAGCCAAGGCAGGGGCTACGAGCAGTACTTC
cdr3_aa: CASSQGRGYEQYF

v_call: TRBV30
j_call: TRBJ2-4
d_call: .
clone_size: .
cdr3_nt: TGTGCCTGGAGCGGGGAGTGGGGCATTCAGTACTTC
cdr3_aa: CAWSGEWGIQYF

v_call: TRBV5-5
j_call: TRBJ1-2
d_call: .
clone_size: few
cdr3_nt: TGTGCCAGCAGCTTGCGGGAATATGGCTACACCTTC
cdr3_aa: CASSLREYGYTF

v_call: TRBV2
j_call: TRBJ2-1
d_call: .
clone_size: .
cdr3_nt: TGTGCCAGCAGTGATGGGACAAGTATCAATGAGCAGTTCTTC
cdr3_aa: CASSDGTSINEQFF

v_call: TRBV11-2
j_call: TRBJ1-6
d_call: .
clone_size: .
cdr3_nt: TGTGCCAGCAGCTCCGGTTTGGTTTCACCCCTCCACTTT
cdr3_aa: CASSSGLVSPLHF

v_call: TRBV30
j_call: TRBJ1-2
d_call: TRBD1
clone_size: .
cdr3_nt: TGTGCCTGGAGTGTACTCGAGGGGGCGTCGGTCTATGGCTACACCTTC
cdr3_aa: CAWSVLEGASVYGYTF

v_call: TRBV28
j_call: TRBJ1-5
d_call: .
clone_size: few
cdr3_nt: TGTGCCAGCAGTTACGGGGGGGAGCAGCCCCAGCATTTT
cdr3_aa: CASSYGGEQPQHF

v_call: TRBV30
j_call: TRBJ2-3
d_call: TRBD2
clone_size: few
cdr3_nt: TGTGCCTGGAGTAAGGGAGGGGATGGAGATACGCAGTATTTT
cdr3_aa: CAWSKGGDGDTQYF

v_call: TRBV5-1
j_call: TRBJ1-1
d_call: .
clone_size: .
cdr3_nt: TGCGCCAGCAGCCGCGATGAGGGGGCTGAAGCTTTCTTT
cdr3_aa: CASSRDEGAEAFF

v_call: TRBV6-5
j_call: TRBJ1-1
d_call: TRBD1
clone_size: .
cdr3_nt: TGTGCCAGCAACCTTCGGACAGGGGGCTACACTGAAGCTTTCTTT
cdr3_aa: CASNLRTGGYTEAFF

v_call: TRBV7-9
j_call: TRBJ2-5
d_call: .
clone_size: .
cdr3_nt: TGTGCCAGCAGCTTAGCAGGGGTGGCAGAACAAGAGACCCAGTACTTC
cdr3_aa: CASSLAGVAEQETQYF

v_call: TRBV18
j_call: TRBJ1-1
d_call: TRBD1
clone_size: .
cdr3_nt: TGTGCCAGCTCACTAGGGGACAGAGAAGCTTTCTTT
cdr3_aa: CASSLGDREAFF

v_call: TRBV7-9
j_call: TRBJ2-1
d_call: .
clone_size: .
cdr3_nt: TGTGCCAGCAGCTTATGGTTCGGGAGCTCCTACAATGAGCAGTTCTTC
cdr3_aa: CASSLWFGSSYNEQFF

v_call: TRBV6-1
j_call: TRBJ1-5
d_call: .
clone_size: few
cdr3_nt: TGTGCCAGCAGTGTAACAGATAATCAGCCCCAGCATTTT
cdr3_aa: CASSVTDNQPQHF

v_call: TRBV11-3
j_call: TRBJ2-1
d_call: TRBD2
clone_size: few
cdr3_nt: TGTGCCAGCAGCACCCGGACTAGCGGGAATGAGCAGTTCTTC
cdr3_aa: CASSTRTSGNEQFF

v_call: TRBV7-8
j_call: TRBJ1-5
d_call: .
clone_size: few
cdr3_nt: TGTGCCAGCAGCAAGGGGTTGTTCGAGCCCCAGCATTTT
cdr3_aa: CASSKGLFEPQHF

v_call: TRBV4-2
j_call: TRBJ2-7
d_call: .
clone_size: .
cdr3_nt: TGTGCCAGCAGCCAAGCCCTTAATAGCGGAGACTACGAGCAGTACTTC
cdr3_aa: CASSQALNSGDYEQYF

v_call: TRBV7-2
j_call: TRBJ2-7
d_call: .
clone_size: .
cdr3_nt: TGTGCCAGCAGTGGAAACCCCAGGGACGAGCAGTACTTC
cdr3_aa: CASSGNPRDEQYF

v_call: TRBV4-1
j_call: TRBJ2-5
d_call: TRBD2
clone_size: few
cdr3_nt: TGCGCCAGCAGCCATCCTAGCGGGGGGGAAGAGACCCAGTACTTC
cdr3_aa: CASSHPSGGEETQYF

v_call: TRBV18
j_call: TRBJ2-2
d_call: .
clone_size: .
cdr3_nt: TGTGCCAGCTCACCCCTTCGGACAGACACCGGGGAGCTGTTTTTT
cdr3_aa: CASSPLRTDTGELFF

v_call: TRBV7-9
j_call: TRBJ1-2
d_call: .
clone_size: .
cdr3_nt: TGTGCCAGCGTAACCGGGACTAACTATGGCTACACCTTC
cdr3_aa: CASVTGTNYGYTF

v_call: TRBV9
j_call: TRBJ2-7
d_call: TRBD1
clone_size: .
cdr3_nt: TGTGCCAGCAGAAAGGAGAGGGACAGGGTGAGCTCCTACGAGCAGTACTTC
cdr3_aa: CASRKERDRVSSYEQYF

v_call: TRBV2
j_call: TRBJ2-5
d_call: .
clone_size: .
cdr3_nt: TGTGCCAGCAGTGGGGAGGCCAGTCCCTACCAAGAGACCCAGTACTTC
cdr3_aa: CASSGEASPYQETQYF

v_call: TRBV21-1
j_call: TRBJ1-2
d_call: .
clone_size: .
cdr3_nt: TGTGCCAGCAGCAAATTGAACAGGGATGGCTACACCTTC
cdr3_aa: CASSKLNRDGYTF

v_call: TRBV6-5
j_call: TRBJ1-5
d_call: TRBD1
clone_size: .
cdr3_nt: TGTGCCAGCAGTTACTCGGGCGGGACAGAGCAGCCCCAGCATTTT
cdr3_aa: CASSYSGGTEQPQHF